One sample yielded the 14 T cell receptor beta chains listed below, sequenced in a study of blood T cells in healthy people across ages. The second PCR ran about 6 to 11 cycles with a sample-barcoded 5' primer and J-beta primers. TCRdb recomputed calls from the 5' RACE reads with MiXCR, one row per CDR3 protein. The sample holds around 990,000 distinct CDR3 sequences, 35% to 40% seen once. The sample consisted of blood. All receptors derive from a man aged 18 to 29 in good health.

The CDR3 protein is CASSLDGATDEQYF. CDR3 nucleotide sequence: TGTGCCAGCAGCTTAGACGGAGCTACCGACGAGCAGTACTTC. This chain links TRBV7-2 with TRBJ2-5; D is unresolved. The DNA end is more similar to TRBJ2-7, so the J call may be wrong. The V gene's germline CDR1 is SGHTA and CDR2 FQGNSA. The length of the CDR3 is 14 residues.

The chain links TRBV12-3 or TRBV12-4 to TRBJ2-3; 10 bases match TRBD1. CDR3 length: 19 residues. The J segment lost 2 bases and the V segment lost 6 bases, leaving 17 bases of the junction unmatched. The CDR3 reads CASRRWTGGLLQLTDTQYF. The DNA for the CDR3 is TGTGCCAGCAGGAGATGGACAGGGGGGCTCCTGCAACTCACAGATACGCAGTATTTT.

Note on this clonotype: A junction boundary mismatches the germline segment, possibly from a read error. The J gene is TRBJ1-2, the V gene TRBV5-1; D is undetermined. Looked up from germline, CDR1 is SGHRS and CDR2 is YFSETQ. CDR3 length: 13 residues. CDR3 loop: CASSLAQWEGYTF. CDR3 nucleotides: TGCGCCAGCAGCTTGGCCCAGTGGGAAGGCTACACCTTT.

This clonotype was detected only once. V and J are TRBV2 and TRBJ2-1; TRBD1 agrees at 7 bases. The CDR3 loop spans 17 amino acids. J was trimmed by 4 bases and V by 5 bases; bases with no gene match: 14. Germline CDR1 and CDR2: SNHLY and FYNNEI. The CDR3 is CASSKSSDRVVYNEQFF. The DNA of the CDR3 is TGTGCCAGCAGTAAATCCTCCGACAGGGTGGTTTACAATGAGCAGTTCTTC. The full variable domain, with the rest looked up from reference TRBV2 and TRBJ2-1, is EPEVTQTPSHQVTQMGQEVILRCVPISNHLYFYWYRQILGQKVEFLVSFYNNEISEKSEIFDDQFSVERPDGSNFTLKIRSTKLEDSAMYFCASSKSSDRVVYNEQFFGPGTRLTVL.

The gene calls are TRBV4-2 and TRBJ2-1; D tentatively reads TRBD1 or TRBD2 (5 bases each). The CDR3 contains 15 residues. Germline V gives CDR1 LGHNA, CDR2 YNFKEQ. The ends were cut back, 4 bases at V and 4 bases at J, with 14 bases in the middle. CDR3 sequence reads: CASSLRAREYNEQFF. The CDR3 region has the DNA TGTGCCAGCAGCCTGCGGGCCAGGGAATACAATGAGCAGTTCTTC.

The chain has TRBV27 and TRBJ1-2; D perhaps matches TRBD1 (6 bases). V dropped 3 bases and J dropped 5 bases, with 19 bases sitting between them. CDR1 and CDR2 from the germline V gene are MNHEY and SMNVEV (reference sequence). The CDR3 is made up of 16 amino acids. This chain's CDR3 is CASSLLGGGFWYGYTF. The DNA for the CDR3 is TGTGCCAGCAGTTTGTTAGGGGGGGGATTTTGGTATGGCTACACCTTC.

Written as DNA, the CDR3 is TGTGCCATCAGTGGGGCGGATAACACTGAAGCTTTCTTT. Its protein product is CAISGADNTEAFF. The rearrangement joins TRBV10-3 to TRBJ1-1; D call uncertain. Trimming took off 4 bases at V and 2 bases at J, with 8 bases between the two ends. In germline, CDR1 is ENHRY, CDR2 SYGVKD. The CDR3 spans 13 residues.

The J gene is TRBJ2-7, the V gene TRBV5-1; possibly TRBD1 for D (6 bases). Germline loops: CDR1 SGHRS, CDR2 YFSETQ. Trimming took off 3 bases at V and 3 bases at J, with 19 bases between the two ends. CDR3 length: 16 residues. CDR3 protein: CASSSGSRQARYEQYF. The CDR3 coding sequence is TGCGCCAGCAGCTCCGGGTCAAGACAGGCCCGCTACGAGCAGTACTTC.

This clonotype was seen a few times. The chain links TRBV25-1 to TRBJ2-1; TRBD1 is a possible D gene (8 bases). The V gene's germline CDR1 is MGHDK and CDR2 SYGVNS. The CDR3 totals 16 residues. The V end was cut by 3 bases, the J end by 6 bases, with 18 bases between. CDR3 residues: CASSDHRGGSVNEQFF. The CDR3, as DNA: TGTGCCAGCAGTGATCACAGGGGGGGGTCTGTCAATGAGCAGTTCTTC.

The rearrangement links TRBV3-1 to TRBJ2-1, with D hard to call. CDR1 LGHDT and CDR2 YNNKEL come from the germline V gene (reference sequence). The CDR3 consists of 15 residues. V was pared by 3 bases and J by 3 bases, with 12 bases between. CDR3 nucleotides: TGTGCCAGCAGCCACTTCAGGAAAAACTACAATGAGCAGTTCTTC. Translated, it gives CASSHFRKNYNEQFF.

The CDR3 reads CSVEGRVLAGLNNEQYF. The CDR3 DNA is TGCAGCGTTGAAGGCAGGGTTCTAGCGGGGCTCAACAATGAGCAGTACTTC. The chain links TRBV29-1 to TRBJ2-7; 9 nucleotides match TRBD2. Germline trimming cut 1 base from V and 7 bases from J; bases unmatched to any gene: 17. CDR1 is SQVTM, CDR2 ANQGSEA, per germline. This CDR3 is built from 17 residues.

V and J are TRBV9 and TRBJ2-3; 9 bases align to TRBD1. This CDR3 has 14 amino acids. The junction had 10 bases not matched to a gene; V was cut back by 8 bases and J by 6 bases. Germline lookup yields CDR1 SGDLS and CDR2 YYNGEE. CDR3 sequence reads: CASGSGTGSDTQYF. The CDR3 DNA is TGTGCCAGTGGATCCGGGACAGGGAGTGATACGCAGTATTTT. Drawing the rest from reference TRBV9 and TRBJ2-3, the complete variable domain is DSGVTQTPKHLITATGQRVTLRCSPRSGDLSVYWYQQSLDQGLQFLIQYYNGEERAKGNILERFSAQQFPDLHSELNLSSLELGDSALYFCASGSGTGSDTQYFGPGTRLTVL.

V gene TRBV6-6 combines with J gene TRBJ1-1, with D uncertain. The length of the CDR3 is 15 residues. CDR1 and CDR2 from the germline V gene are MNHNY and SVGAGI (reference sequence). The germline V and J ends were trimmed by 8 bases and 0 bases, with 16 bases remaining between them. The CDR3 region is CASHRRGTMNTEAFF. The CDR3 DNA sequence: TGTGCCAGCCACCGGCGCGGAACCATGAACACTGAAGCTTTCTTT.

At least ten counts were recorded for this clonotype. J is TRBJ2-1 and V is TRBV29-1; TRBD2 aligns across 8 bases. The junction had 4 bases not matched to a gene; V was cut back by 0 bases and J by 0 bases. This CDR3 has 16 residues. Germline CDR1 is SQVTM and CDR2 is ANQGSEA. The CDR3 coding sequence is TGCAGCGTTGAAGAAGGCGCGGGGGGCTCCTACAATGAGCAGTTCTTC. Translated: CSVEEGAGGSYNEQFF.